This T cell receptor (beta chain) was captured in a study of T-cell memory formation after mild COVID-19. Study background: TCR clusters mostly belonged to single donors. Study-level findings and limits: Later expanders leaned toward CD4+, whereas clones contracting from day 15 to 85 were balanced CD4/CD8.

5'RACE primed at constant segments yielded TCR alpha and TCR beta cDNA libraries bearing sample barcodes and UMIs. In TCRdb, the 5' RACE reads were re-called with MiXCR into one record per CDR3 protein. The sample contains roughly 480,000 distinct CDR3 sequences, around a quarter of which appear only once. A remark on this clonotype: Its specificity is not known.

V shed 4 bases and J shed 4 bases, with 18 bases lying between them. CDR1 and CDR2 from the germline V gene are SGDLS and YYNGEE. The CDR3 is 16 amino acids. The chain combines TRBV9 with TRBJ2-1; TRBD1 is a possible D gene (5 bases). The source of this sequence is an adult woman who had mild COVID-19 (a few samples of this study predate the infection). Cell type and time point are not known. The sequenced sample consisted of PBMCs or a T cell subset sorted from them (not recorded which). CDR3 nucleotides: TGTGCCAGCAGCCCCACCAAGGACATCGGTTACAATGAGCAGTTCTTC. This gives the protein CASSPTKDIGYNEQFF.